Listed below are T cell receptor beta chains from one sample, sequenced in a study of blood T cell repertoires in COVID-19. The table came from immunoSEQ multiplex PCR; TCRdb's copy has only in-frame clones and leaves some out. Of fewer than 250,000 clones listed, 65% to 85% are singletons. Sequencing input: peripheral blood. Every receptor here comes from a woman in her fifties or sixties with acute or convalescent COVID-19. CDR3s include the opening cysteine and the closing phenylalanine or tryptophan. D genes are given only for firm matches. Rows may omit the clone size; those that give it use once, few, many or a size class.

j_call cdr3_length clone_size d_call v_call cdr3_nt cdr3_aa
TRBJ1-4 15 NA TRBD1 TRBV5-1 TGCGCCAGCAGCGACCACAGGGGGCCGGATGAAAAACTGTTTTTT CASSDHRGPDEKLFF
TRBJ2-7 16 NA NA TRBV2 TGTGCCAGCAGGGTCCCTAGGCTGGCGGGGACCTACGAGCAGTACTTC CASRVPRLAGTYEQYF
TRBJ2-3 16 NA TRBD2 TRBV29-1 TGCAGCGTTGAAGATCATATCGCGGGAGAGCTAGATACGCAGTATTTT CSVEDHIAGELDTQYF
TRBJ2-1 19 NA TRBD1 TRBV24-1 TGTGCCACTTCAGGTATCGGACAGGGCCAGGGTACACACGACGATGAGCAGTTCTTC CATSGIGQGQGTHDDEQFF
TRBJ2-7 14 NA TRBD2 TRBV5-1 TGCGCCAGCAGCGTTTCGGGACTAGAGTACGAGCAGTACTTC CASSVSGLEYEQYF
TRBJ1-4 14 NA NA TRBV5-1 TGCGCCAGCAGCTTGGAGTCCAGGAATGAAAAACTGTTTTTT CASSLESRNEKLFF
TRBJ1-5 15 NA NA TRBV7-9 TGTGCCAGCAGCTTCGGCAGGATTAGCAATCAGCCCCAGCATTTT CASSFGRISNQPQHF
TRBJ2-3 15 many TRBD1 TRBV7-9 TGTGCCAGCAGCCTAGGGACAGGACTTTTGGATACGCAGTATTTT CASSLGTGLLDTQYF
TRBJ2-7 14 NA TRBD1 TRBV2 TGTGCCAGCAGGCGGGACAGGACGATCTACGAGCAGTACTTC CASRRDRTIYEQYF
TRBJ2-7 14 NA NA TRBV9 TGTGCCAGCAGCGTAGGGGGAGTGAATCGGGAGCAGTACTTC CASSVGGVNREQYF
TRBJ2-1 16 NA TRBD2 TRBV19 TGTGCCAGTAGGCCGGGGGGAGGTCCCTCCTACAATGAGCAGTTCTTC CASRPGGGPSYNEQFF
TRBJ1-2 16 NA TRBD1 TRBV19 TGTGCCAGTAGTAAAAATGGGACAGGGCGGGGCTATGGCTACACCTTC CASSKNGTGRGYGYTF
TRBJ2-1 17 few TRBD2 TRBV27 TGTGCCAGCAGCCGTCCCGGGGTAGCGGGTTTTTACAATGAGCAGTTCTTC CASSRPGVAGFYNEQFF
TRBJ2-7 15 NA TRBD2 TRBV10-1 TGCGCCAGCAGTCCCGGGACTAAGAGCATATACGAGCAGTACTTC CASSPGTKSIYEQYF
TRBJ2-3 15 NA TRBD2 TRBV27 TGTGCCAGCAGTTCCGGGAGGGGCGGCACAGATACGCAGTATTTT CASSSGRGGTDTQYF
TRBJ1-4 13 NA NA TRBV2 TGTGCCAGCAGGGACAGCTCTAATGAAAAACTGTTTTTT CASRDSSNEKLFF
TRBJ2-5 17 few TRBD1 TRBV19 TGTGCCAGTAGTATAAGTTTCGCGGGACAGGGTTCGGAGACCCAGTACTTC CASSISFAGQGSETQYF
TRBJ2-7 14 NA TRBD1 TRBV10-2 TGCGCCAGTAGAGACAGGGGAACCTCCTACGAGCAGTACTTC CASRDRGTSYEQYF
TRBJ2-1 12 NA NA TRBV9 TGTGCCAGCAGCGTGTCAGGGAATGAGCAGTTCTTC CASSVSGNEQFF
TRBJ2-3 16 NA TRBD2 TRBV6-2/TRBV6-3 TGTGCCAGCAGTTCAGGACTAGCGGGAGGCGCAGATACGCAGTATTTT CASSSGLAGGADTQYF
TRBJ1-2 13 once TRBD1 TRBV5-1 TGCGCCAGCAGCGGGACAGGGGACTATGGCTACACCTTC CASSGTGDYGYTF
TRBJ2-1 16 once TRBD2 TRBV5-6 TGTGCCAGCAGCCAGACTAGCGGGGCCACCTACAATGAGCAGTTCTTC CASSQTSGATYNEQFF
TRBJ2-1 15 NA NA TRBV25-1 TGTGCCAGCAGTTTAGGGGTGGGGTCCTACAATGAGCAGTTCTTC CASSLGVGSYNEQFF
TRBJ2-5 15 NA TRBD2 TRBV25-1 TGTGCCAGCAGCCTAGCGGGAGACTACCAAGAGACCCAGTACTTC CASSLAGDYQETQYF
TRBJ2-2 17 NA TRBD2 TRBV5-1 TGCGCCAGCAGCTTGAGTCTAGCGGGAGGGCCGGGCCGGGAGCTGTTTTTT CASSLSLAGGPGRELFF
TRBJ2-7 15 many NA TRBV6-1 TGTGCCAGCAGTGAAGAAGGAGGACTCTCCTACGAGCAGTACTTC CASSEEGGLSYEQYF
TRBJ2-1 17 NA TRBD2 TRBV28 TGTGCCAGCAGTTTCCCCAAAGCGGGAGGGCCCTCCAATGAGCAGTTCTTC CASSFPKAGGPSNEQFF
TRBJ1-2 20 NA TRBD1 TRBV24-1 TGTGCCACCAGTGGCTGGACAGGGGGCGCGTCCCTGTACTCTAACTATGGCTACACCTTC CATSGWTGGASLYSNYGYTF
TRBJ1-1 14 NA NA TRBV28 TGTGCCAGCAGTTTACCGGGGGGTCGGACTGAAGCTTTCTTT CASSLPGGRTEAFF
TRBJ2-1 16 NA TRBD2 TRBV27 TGTGCCAGCAGCCTTTCTAGCGGGAGTTCCTACAATGAGCAGTTCTTC CASSLSSGSSYNEQFF
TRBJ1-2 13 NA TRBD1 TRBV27 TGTGCCAGCAGTTCGACCGGGACAGGGGAAGATACCTTC CASSSTGTGEDTF
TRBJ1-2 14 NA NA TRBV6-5 TGTGCCAGCGGGTCGGCGGGGTTGGTCTATGGCTACACCTTC CASGSAGLVYGYTF
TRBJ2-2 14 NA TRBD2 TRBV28 TGTGCCAGCAGTAGTCCGGGGGGGATAGGGGAGCTGTTTTTT CASSSPGGIGELFF
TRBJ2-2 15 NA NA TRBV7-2 TGTGCCAGCAGCTTAGCTCAGGGGAGCACCGGGGAGCTGTTTTTT CASSLAQGSTGELFF
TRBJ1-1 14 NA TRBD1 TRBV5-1 TGCGCCAGCAGTGCAGTCAGGGGGGACACTGAAGCTTTCTTT CASSAVRGDTEAFF
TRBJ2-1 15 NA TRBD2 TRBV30 TGTGCCTGGAGTATAGGACTAGCGGGACTCAATGAGCAGTTCTTC CAWSIGLAGLNEQFF
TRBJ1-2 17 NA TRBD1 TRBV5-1 TGCGCCAGCAGCTGGTCCGGGACAGGGAGAGGGAAGATTGGCTACACCTTC CASSWSGTGRGKIGYTF
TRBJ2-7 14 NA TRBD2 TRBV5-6 TGTGCCAGCAGCTTCCCGACTAGCGGCTACGAGCAGTACTTC CASSFPTSGYEQYF